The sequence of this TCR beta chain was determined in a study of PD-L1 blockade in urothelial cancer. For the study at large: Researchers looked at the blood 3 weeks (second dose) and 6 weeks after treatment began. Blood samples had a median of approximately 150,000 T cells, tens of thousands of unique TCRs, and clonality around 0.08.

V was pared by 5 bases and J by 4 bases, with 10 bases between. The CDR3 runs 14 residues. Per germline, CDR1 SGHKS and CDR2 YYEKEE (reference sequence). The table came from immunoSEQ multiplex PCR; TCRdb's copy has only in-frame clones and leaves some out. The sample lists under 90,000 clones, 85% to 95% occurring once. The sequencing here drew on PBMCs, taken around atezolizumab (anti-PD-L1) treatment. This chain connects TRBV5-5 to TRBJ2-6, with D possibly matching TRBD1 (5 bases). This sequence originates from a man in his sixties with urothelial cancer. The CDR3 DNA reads TGTGCCAGCAGGCTAGGGGCCGGGGCCAACGTCCTGACTTTC. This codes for CASRLGAGANVLTF.